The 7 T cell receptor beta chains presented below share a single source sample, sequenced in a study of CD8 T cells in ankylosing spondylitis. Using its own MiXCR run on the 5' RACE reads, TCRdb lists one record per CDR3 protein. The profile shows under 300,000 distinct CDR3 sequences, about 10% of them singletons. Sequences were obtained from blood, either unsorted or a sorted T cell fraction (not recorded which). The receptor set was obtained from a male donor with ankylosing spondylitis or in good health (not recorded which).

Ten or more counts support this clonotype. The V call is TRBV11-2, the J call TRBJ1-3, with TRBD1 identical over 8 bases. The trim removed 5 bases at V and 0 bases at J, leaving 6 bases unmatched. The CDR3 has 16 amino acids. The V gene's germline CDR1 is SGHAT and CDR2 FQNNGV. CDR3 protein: CASSPLGTGSGNTIYF. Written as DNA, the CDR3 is TGTGCCAGCAGCCCACTCGGGACAGGCTCTGGAAACACCATATATTTT.

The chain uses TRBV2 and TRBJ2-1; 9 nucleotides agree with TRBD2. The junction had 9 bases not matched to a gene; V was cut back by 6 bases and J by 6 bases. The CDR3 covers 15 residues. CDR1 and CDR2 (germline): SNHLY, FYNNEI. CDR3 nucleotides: TGTGCCAGCAGCGATAGCGGGGGAGGTGGCAATGAGCAGTTCTTC. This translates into CASSDSGGGGNEQFF.

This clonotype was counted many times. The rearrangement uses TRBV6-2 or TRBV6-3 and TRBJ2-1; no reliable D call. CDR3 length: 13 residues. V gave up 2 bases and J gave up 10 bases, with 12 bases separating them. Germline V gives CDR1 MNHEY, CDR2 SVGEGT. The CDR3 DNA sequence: TGTGCCAGCAGTTACAGGGTGGCGCGAGAGCAGTTCTTC. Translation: CASSYRVAREQFF.

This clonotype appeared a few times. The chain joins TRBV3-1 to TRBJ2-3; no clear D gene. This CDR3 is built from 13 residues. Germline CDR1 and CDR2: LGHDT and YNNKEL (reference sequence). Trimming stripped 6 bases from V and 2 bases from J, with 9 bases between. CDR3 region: CASRLKLTDTQYF. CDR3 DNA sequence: TGTGCCAGCAGACTGAAACTCACAGATACGCAGTATTTT.

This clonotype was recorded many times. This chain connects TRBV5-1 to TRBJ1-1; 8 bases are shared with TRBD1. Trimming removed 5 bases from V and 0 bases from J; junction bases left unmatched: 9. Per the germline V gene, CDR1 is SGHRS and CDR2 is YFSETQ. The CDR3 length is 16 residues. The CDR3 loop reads CASSSDRVGMNTEAFF. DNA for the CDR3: TGCGCCAGCAGTTCGGACAGGGTAGGAATGAACACTGAAGCTTTCTTT. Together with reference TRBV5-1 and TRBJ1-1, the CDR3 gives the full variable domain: KAGVTQTPRYLIKTRGQQVTLSCSPISGHRSVSWYQQTPGQGLQFLFEYFSETQRNKGNFPGRFSGRQFSNSRSEMNVSTLELGDSALYLCASSSDRVGMNTEAFFGQGTRLTVV.

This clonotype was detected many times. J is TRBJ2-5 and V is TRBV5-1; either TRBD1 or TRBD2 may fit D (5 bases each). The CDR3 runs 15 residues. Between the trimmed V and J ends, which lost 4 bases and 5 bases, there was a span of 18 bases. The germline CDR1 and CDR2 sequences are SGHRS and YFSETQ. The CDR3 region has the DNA TGCGCCAGCAGCCTCACCGGGGCCAAGGGGGAGACCCAGTACTTC. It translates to CASSLTGAKGETQYF.

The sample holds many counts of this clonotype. The CDR3 bases are TGCGCCAGCAGCTTGGCCTTGGCGGGACAAGAGACCCAGTACTTC. Protein: CASSLALAGQETQYF. This rearrangement joins TRBV5-1 to TRBJ2-5, with D perhaps matching TRBD2 (6 bases). CDR3 size: 15 residues. Germline V lookup: CDR1 SGHRS, CDR2 YFSETQ. V shed 0 bases and J shed 2 bases, with 11 bases lying between them. The full variable domain, its missing parts supplied by reference TRBV5-1 and TRBJ2-5, is KAGVTQTPRYLIKTRGQQVTLSCSPISGHRSVSWYQQTPGQGLQFLFEYFSETQRNKGNFPGRFSGRQFSNSRSEMNVSTLELGDSALYLCASSLALAGQETQYFGPGTRLLVL.